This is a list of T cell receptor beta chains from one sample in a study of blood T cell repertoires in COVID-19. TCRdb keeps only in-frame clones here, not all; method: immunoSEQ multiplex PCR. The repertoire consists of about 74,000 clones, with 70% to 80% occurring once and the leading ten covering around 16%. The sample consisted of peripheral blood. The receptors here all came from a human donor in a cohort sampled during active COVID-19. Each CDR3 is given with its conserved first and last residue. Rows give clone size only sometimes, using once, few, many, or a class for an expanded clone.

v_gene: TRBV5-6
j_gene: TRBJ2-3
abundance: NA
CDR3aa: CASSSSGRVSTDTQYF

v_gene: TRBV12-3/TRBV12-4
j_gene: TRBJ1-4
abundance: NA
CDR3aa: CASSGQNNEKLFF

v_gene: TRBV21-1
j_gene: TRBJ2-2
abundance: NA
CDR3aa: CASSHTGSVNTGELFF

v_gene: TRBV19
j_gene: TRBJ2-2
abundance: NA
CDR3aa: CASSILGLDTGELFF

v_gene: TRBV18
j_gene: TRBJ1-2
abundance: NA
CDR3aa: CASSQKEGGSYGYTF

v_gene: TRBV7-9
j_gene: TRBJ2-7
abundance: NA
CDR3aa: CASSLGQGFHEQYF

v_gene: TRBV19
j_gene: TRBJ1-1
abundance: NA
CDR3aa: CASSSGDWEGAEAFF

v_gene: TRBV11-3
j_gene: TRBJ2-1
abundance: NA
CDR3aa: CASSLEWAGEQFF

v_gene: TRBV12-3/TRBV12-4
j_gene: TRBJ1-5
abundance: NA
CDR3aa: CASSFGTDQPQHF

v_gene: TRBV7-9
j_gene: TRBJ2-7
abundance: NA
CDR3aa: CASSPRSRSYEQYF

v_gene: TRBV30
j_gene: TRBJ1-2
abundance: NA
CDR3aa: CAWSLGQGIDGYTF

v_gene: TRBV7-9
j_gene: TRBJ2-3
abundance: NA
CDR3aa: CAGGGGTDTQYF

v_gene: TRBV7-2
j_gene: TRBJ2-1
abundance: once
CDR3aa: CASSPGLRVYNEQFF

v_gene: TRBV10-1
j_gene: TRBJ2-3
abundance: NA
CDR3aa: CASSEGGRTDTQYF

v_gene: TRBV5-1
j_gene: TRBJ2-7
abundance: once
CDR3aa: CASSSSAGVYEQYF

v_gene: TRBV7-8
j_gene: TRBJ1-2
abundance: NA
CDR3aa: CASSPQGGNYGYTF

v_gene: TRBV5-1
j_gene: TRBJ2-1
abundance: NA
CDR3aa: CASSFIQGPYNEQFF

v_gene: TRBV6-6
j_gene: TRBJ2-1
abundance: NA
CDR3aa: CASSTSQLNNEQFF

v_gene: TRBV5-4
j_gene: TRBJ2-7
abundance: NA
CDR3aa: CASSRGWGGAGEQYF

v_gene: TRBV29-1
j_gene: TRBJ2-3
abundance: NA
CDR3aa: CSVEGEEGITDTQYF

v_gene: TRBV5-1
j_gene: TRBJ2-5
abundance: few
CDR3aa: CASSLVLEMETQYF

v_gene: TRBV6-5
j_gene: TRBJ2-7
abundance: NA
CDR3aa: CASKNRDRTYEQYF

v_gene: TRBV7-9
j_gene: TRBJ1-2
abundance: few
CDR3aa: CASSFGEGGGYTF

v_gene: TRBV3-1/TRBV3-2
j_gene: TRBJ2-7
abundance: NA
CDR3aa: CASSQPRTSGTSEQYF

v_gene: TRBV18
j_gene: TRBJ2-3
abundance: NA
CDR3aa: CASSDEAGAWVDTQYF

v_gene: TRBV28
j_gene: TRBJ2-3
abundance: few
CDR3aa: CASSSPGQGLADTQYF

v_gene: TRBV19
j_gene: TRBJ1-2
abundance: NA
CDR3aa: CASSILPGQGNYGYTF